The next 13 T cell receptor beta chains were all read from a single sample in a study of response to subunit inactivated influenza vaccine. Each CDR3 protein is one row after TCRdb ran MiXCR on the RT-PCR reads. The profile covers roughly 500,000 distinct CDR3 sequences, with approximately 17% appearing a single time and approximately 3% taken by the ten largest. The source material was CD4+ T cells sorted from PBMCs, sampled less than 30 months after vaccination. Every receptor here comes from a man in his fifties or sixties who received an inactivated influenza vaccine.

This clonotype was counted a few times. The rearrangement uses TRBV29-1 and TRBJ2-7, with 9 bases fitting TRBD2. Germline V gives CDR1 SQVTM, CDR2 ANQGSEA. The CDR3 totals 16 residues. The J segment lost 4 bases and the V segment lost 1 base, leaving 11 bases of the junction unmatched. This CDR3 is CSVEGLISGSLYEQYF. CDR3 DNA: TGCAGCGTTGAAGGCCTCATTAGCGGGAGTTTATACGAGCAGTACTTC.

This clonotype has more than one count but fewer than ten. The chain carries TRBV3-1 and TRBJ2-7, with TRBD1 matching over 7 bases. This CDR3 region has 13 residues. V trimming: 1 base; J trimming: 5 bases; junction bases outside the gene matches: 2. Germline CDR1 LGHDT, CDR2 YNNKEL (reference sequence). CDR3 sequence reads: CASSQVGGHEQYF. CDR3 nucleotide sequence: TGTGCCAGCAGCCAAGTAGGGGGCCACGAGCAGTACTTC.

The chain employs TRBV12-3 or TRBV12-4 and TRBJ1-4; TRBD1 matches at 11 bases. The V and J ends lost 1 base and 7 bases, in that order; junction bases with no gene match: 5. The CDR3 contains 16 residues. The CDR3 nucleotides read TGTGCCAGCAGTTTAGGGACAGGGGGCCTTGGTGAAAAACTGTTTTTT. It encodes CASSLGTGGLGEKLFF.

This clonotype was detected a few times. The chain employs TRBV20-1 and TRBJ2-1, with 8 bases that match TRBD2. Germline lookup yields CDR1 DFQATT and CDR2 SNEGSKA (reference sequence). The length of the CDR3 is 15 residues. Unmatched junction bases numbered 13, after V lost 5 bases and J lost 7 bases. CDR3: CSALRVAGGANEQFF. Here the CDR3 DNA reads TGCAGTGCTCTCCGGGTTGCGGGAGGTGCAAATGAGCAGTTCTTC.

This clonotype was seen repeatedly, ten times or more. This chain links TRBV5-1 with TRBJ2-1, with TRBD1 matching 9 bases. This CDR3 has 16 amino acids. The ends lost 1 base at V and 4 bases at J; junction bases unmatched: 6. The V gene's germline CDR1 is SGHRS and CDR2 YFSETQ. DNA of the CDR3: TGCGCCAGCAGCTTGACGGGACAGGGAGGGTACAATGAGCAGTTCTTC. Translated: CASSLTGQGGYNEQFF.

The J gene is TRBJ2-5, the V gene TRBV6-5; D is possibly TRBD1 (5 bases). The CDR3 extends over 11 amino acids. V lost 6 bases and J 5 bases, leaving 7 bases between the germline ends. Per germline, CDR1 MNHEY and CDR2 SVGAGI. As DNA, the CDR3 is TGTGCCAGCAGGAACAGGGAGACCCAGTACTTC. Translation gives CASRNRETQYF.

Only a few counts were recorded for this clonotype. The chain recombines TRBV20-1 with TRBJ2-3; TRBD2 might be the D (6 bases). This CDR3 is 15 amino acids long. Germline-derived CDR1 and CDR2 are DFQATT and SNEGSKA (reference sequence). V was shortened by 0 bases and J by 1 base, with 11 bases between the two germline ends. The CDR3 DNA follows: TGCAGTGCTAGAGAGGGCGGGGTGGGCACAGATACGCAGTATTTT. It encodes CSAREGGVGTDTQYF.

This clonotype was recorded many times. The chain joins TRBV12-3 or TRBV12-4 to TRBJ1-2; D remains ambiguous. The CDR3 totals 12 residues. Trimming cost V 1 base and J 7 bases, with 7 bases left between them. DNA for the CDR3: TGTGCCAGCAGTTTAGTCCCGGCTGGCTACACCTTC. It specifies CASSLVPAGYTF.

This clonotype was picked up one time. V is TRBV28 and J is TRBJ2-7; D is possibly TRBD1 (5 bases). The germline gives CDR1 MDHEN, CDR2 SYDVKM. This CDR3 has 12 amino acids. V was shortened by 9 bases and J by 1 base, with 10 bases between the two germline ends. In nucleotides, the CDR3 is TGTGCCAGGGGGCAGTTTTCCTACGAGCAGTACTTC. It yields the protein CARGQFSYEQYF.

The rearrangement uses TRBV4-1 and TRBJ2-2; 7 bases match TRBD2. V shed 0 bases and J 7 bases; nucleotides not matched to a gene: 8. Germline V gene sequence: CDR1 MGHRA, CDR2 YSYEKL. The CDR3 covers 16 residues. The CDR3 sequence: CASSQDPTREGGELFF. CDR3 in DNA: TGCGCCAGCAGCCAAGATCCCACCAGGGAGGGCGGGGAGCTGTTTTTT.

V usage is TRBV28 and J usage is TRBJ1-2; D is unresolved. Trimming removed 0 bases at V and 3 bases at J, with 11 bases between. The CDR3 has 15 amino acids. Per germline, CDR1 MDHEN and CDR2 SYDVKM. Here the CDR3 DNA reads TGTGCCAGCAGTTTATGGCCCGGGCAGCACTATGGCTACACCTTC. Translation: CASSLWPGQHYGYTF.

The sample holds a few counts of this clonotype. The rearrangement joins TRBV3-1 to TRBJ1-2, with a tentative D call TRBD1 (6 bases). From germline, CDR1 is LGHDT and CDR2 YNNKEL (reference sequence). This CDR3 has 16 residues. With 2 bases removed from V and 0 bases from J, the gap between germline ends came to 13 bases. The CDR3 here is CASSQRTRGSNYGYTF. The CDR3, as DNA: TGTGCCAGCAGCCAAAGGACCAGGGGATCTAACTATGGCTACACCTTC.

This clonotype was counted only a few times. The chain is built from TRBV2 and TRBJ1-1, with D perhaps matching TRBD1 (5 bases). The CDR3 is made up of 14 amino acids. Germline V gives CDR1 SNHLY, CDR2 FYNNEI. V gave up 8 bases and J gave up 0 bases, with 13 bases separating them. As DNA, the CDR3 is TGTGCCAGCTTAACGGGGGGAGTGAACACTGAAGCTTTCTTT. Protein product: CASLTGGVNTEAFF.